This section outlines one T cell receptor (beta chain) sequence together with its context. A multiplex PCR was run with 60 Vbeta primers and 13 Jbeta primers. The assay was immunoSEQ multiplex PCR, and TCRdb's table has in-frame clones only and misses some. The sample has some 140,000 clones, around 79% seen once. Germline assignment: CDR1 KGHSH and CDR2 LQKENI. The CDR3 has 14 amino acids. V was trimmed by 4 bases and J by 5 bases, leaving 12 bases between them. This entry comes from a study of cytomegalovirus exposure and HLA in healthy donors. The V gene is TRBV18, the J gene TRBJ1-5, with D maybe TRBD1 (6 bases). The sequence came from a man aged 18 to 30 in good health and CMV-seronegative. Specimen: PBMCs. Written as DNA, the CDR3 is TGTGCCAGCTCACTGGCAGGGGTGGATCAGCCCCAGCATTTT. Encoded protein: CASSLAGVDQPQHF.